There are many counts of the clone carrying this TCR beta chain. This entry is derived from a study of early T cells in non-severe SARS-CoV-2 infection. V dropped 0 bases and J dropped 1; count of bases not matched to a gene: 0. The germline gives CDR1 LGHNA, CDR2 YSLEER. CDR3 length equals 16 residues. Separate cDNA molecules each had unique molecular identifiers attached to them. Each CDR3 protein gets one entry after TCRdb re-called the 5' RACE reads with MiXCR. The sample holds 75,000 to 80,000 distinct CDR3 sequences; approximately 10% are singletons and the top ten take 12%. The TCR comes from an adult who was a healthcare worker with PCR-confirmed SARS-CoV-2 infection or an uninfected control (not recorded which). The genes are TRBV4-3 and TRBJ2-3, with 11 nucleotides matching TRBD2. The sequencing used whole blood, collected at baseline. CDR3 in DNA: TGCGCCAGCAGCCAAGAACTAGCGGGGGGCACAGATACGCAGTATTTT. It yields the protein CASSQELAGGTDTQYF.